Each of the 15 T cell receptor beta chains below was sequenced from the same sample in a study of blood T cells in healthy people across ages. Primed by a sample-barcoded 5' primer and a J-beta primer mix, a second PCR proceeded for about 7 to 11 cycles. TCRdb redid the calling of the 5' RACE reads with MiXCR, one entry per CDR3 protein. The sample yields some 670,000 distinct CDR3 sequences, around 50% seen once. The sequenced sample was blood. Receptors originate from an elderly woman in good health.

The genes are TRBV29-1 and TRBJ2-1; D is unclear. The CDR3 loop spans 12 amino acids. Per germline, CDR1 SQVTM and CDR2 ANQGSEA. Trimming pared 3 bases from V and 7 bases from J, leaving 10 bases between. The CDR3 region is CSVDRGLNEQFF. CDR3 nucleotides: TGCAGCGTTGATAGAGGCCTGAATGAGCAGTTCTTC.

V and J are TRBV18 and TRBJ2-7, with 10 positions matching TRBD1. This CDR3 contains 14 residues. Unmatched junction bases numbered 4, after V lost 6 bases and J lost 2 bases. The germline V gene has CDR1 KGHSH and CDR2 LQKENI. This chain's CDR3 is CASSAGQGTYEQYF. CDR3 in DNA: TGTGCCAGCTCCGCGGGACAGGGGACCTACGAGCAGTACTTC.

The table lists this clonotype with many counts. This sequence joins TRBV12-3 or TRBV12-4 and TRBJ2-1; no definite D call. V lost 1 base to trimming and J lost 8 bases, with 9 bases between them. CDR3 length equals 13 residues. CDR3 in DNA: TGTGCCAGCAGTTTAGTCCGGGTGGATGAGCAGTTCTTC. Amino acids: CASSLVRVDEQFF.

This clonotype was counted a few times. This sequence joins TRBV4-2 and TRBJ2-4; D tentatively reads TRBD1 or TRBD2 (5 bases each). With 0 bases removed from V and 0 bases from J, the gap between germline ends came to 24 bases. CDR1 LGHNA and CDR2 YNFKEQ come from the germline V gene. There are 21 residues in the CDR3. This chain's CDR3 is CASSQEGSLGGKGRAKNIQYF. CDR3 nucleotide sequence: TGTGCCAGCAGCCAAGAGGGCTCTCTCGGTGGTAAGGGGAGAGCCAAAAACATTCAGTACTTC.

As to this clonotype: A much larger clone is a single base away; this may be a read error. The chain couples TRBV10-2 to TRBJ2-5; D gene ambiguous. Deletions cut 3 bases from V and 10 bases from J, with 15 bases between. Germline V CDR1 and CDR2: WSHSY, SAAADI. CDR3 length: 13 residues. The DNA of the CDR3 is TGCGCCAGCAGTGACAGACCGACGAAGATCCAGTACTTC. It yields the protein CASSDRPTKIQYF.

Of note for this clonotype: Just one base apart from a much larger clone, this may be a read error. The V gene is TRBV14, the J gene TRBJ2-2; D uncertain. CDR1 is SGHDN, CDR2 FVKESK, per germline. CDR3 length equals 14 residues. V was clipped by 1 base and J by 3 bases, with 6 bases between them. The DNA for the CDR3 is TGTGCCAGCAGCCAAGTACAGTACACCGGGGAGCTGTTTTTT. Protein: CASSQVQYTGELFF.

Only a few counts were recorded for this clonotype. This sequence joins TRBV29-1 and TRBJ2-5; 11 bases are a match to TRBD1. The end of the DNA fits TRBJ2-7 better, so the J call may be wrong. CDR3 length: 14 amino acids. Germline-derived CDR1 and CDR2 are SQVTM and ANQGSEA. CDR3 amino acids: CSVKIGTGGREQYF. Here the CDR3 DNA reads TGCAGCGTTAAAATAGGGACAGGGGGTCGCGAGCAGTACTTC.

This clonotype was seen a few times. The chain carries TRBV20-1 and TRBJ1-2; TRBD1 is a possible D gene (5 bases). V dropped 6 bases and J dropped 0 bases, with 14 bases sitting between them. CDR1 is DFQATT, CDR2 SNEGSKA, per germline (reference sequence). The CDR3 is made up of 14 amino acids. CDR3 DNA: TGCAGTGCCAATCTTGGGGGGGCTAACTATGGCTACACCTTC. The encoded protein is CSANLGGANYGYTF.

This chain uses TRBV6-5 with TRBJ1-2; the D gene is possibly TRBD1 (6 bases). The CDR3 has 12 amino acids. V lost 5 bases, J lost 6 bases, and 10 bases lay in between. Germline V gene sequence: CDR1 MNHEY, CDR2 SVGAGI. The CDR3 nucleotides are TGTGCCAGCAGTGGAGGGGGACATGGCTACACCTTC. It specifies CASSGGGHGYTF.

In DNA, the CDR3 is TGTGCCAGCAGCCCAGGTGTGGGGGGAAGAAAAGTAGGAGAGACCCAGTACTTC. Amino acid sequence: CASSPGVGGRKVGETQYF. V usage is TRBV7-3 and J usage is TRBJ2-7; tentative D call: TRBD2 (6 bases). The DNA end is more similar to TRBJ2-5, so the J call may be wrong. The CDR3 totals 18 residues. The germline V gene has CDR1 SGHTA and CDR2 FQGTGA.

The DNA of the CDR3 is TGTGCCAGCAGCTCCCCCGAGCGGAGCACAGATACGCAGTATTTT. This gives the protein CASSSPERSTDTQYF. The chain uses TRBV5-4 and TRBJ2-3; D is perhaps TRBD2 (5 bases). The V and J ends lost 3 bases and 0 bases respectively, with 11 bases between them. The germline gives CDR1 SGHNT, CDR2 YYREEE (reference sequence). The CDR3 length is 15 residues.

This clonotype was counted once. A read error is possible here, since a much larger clone lies one base away. The rearrangement uses TRBV5-1 and TRBJ2-5; D unclear. The CDR3 consists of 12 residues. The germline V gene encodes CDR1 SGHRS and CDR2 YFSETQ. CDR3 loop: CVSSLSWETQYF. In DNA form, the CDR3 reads TGCGTCAGCAGCTTGTCCTGGGAGACCCAGTACTTC.

This clonotype showed up just a few times. CDR3 sequence (DNA): TGTGCCAGCAGCGTAAGAGGCGGTAACACAGATACGCAGTATTTT. This codes for CASSVRGGNTDTQYF. This sequence joins TRBV9 and TRBJ2-3; no reliable D call. Trimming stripped 1 base from V and 2 bases from J, with 11 bases between. The CDR3 is made up of 15 amino acids. Germline values: CDR1 SGDLS, CDR2 YYNGEE. The entire variable domain, with the rest obtained from reference TRBV9 and TRBJ2-3, is as follows: DSGVTQTPKHLITATGQRVTLRCSPRSGDLSVYWYQQSLDQGLQFLIQYYNGEERAKGNILERFSAQQFPDLHSELNLSSLELGDSALYFCASSVRGGNTDTQYFGPGTRLTVL.

This clonotype came up many times. This chain joins TRBV6-5 and TRBJ1-6, with D perhaps matching TRBD1 (5 bases). CDR1 is MNHEY and CDR2 is SVGAGI in the germline V gene. The CDR3 consists of 15 residues. The V end was cut by 7 bases, the J end by 0 bases, with 10 bases between. CDR3 in DNA: TGTGCCAGCACCCCAGACAGCTCCTATAATTCACCCCTCCACTTT. It translates to CASTPDSSYNSPLHF.

On this clonotype: A much larger clone differs from this one at a single base, so this may be a read error. The chain has TRBV7-3 and TRBJ2-5; D perhaps matches TRBD1 (5 bases). The germline V gene has CDR1 SGHTA and CDR2 FQGTGA. The CDR3 runs to 14 residues. Between the trimmed V and J ends, which lost 5 bases and 6 bases, there was a span of 16 bases. CDR3 coding DNA: TGTGCCAGCAGCGCTAGGTGGGGCCGAAAGACCCAGTACTTC. Encoded protein: CASSARWGRKTQYF.